These 28 T cell receptor beta chains were all obtained from the same sample, sequenced in a study of T cell responses to AZD1222 COVID-19 vaccine. Sequenced by immunoSEQ multiplex PCR; TCRdb stores in-frame clones only, minus some. The sample shows 140,000 or so clones, approximately 91% of them seen only once. The source was peripheral blood, collected 28 days after the second dose of the MenACWY control vaccine. Source of these receptors: an adult who received the MenACWY meningococcal vaccine as a control.

The rearrangement uses TRBV6-4 and TRBJ2-2; no firm D call. Germline CDR1 is MRHNA and CDR2 is SNTAGT. This CDR3 is built from 13 residues. The V and J ends lost 4 bases and 6 bases respectively, with 9 bases between them. CDR3 nucleotide sequence: TGTGCCAGCAGTGCAGGAGATCCCGGGGAGCTGTTTTTT. It is translated as CASSAGDPGELFF.

DNA of the CDR3: TGTGCCAGTAGTATACTGTCGGACAATGAGCAGTTCTTC. It yields the protein CASSILSDNEQFF. V and J are TRBV19 and TRBJ2-1, with D uncertain. Trimming took 2 bases from V and 5 from J, leaving 7 bases between them. CDR1 is LNHDA and CDR2 is SQIVND in the germline V gene (reference sequence). The CDR3 loop spans 13 amino acids.

This clone was detected only a few times. The chain links TRBV6-5 to TRBJ1-2; 10 bases are a match to TRBD1. CDR3 length equals 15 residues. The V and J ends lost 4 bases and 2 bases, in that order; junction bases with no gene match: 4. CDR1 MNHEY and CDR2 SVGAGI come from the germline V gene. This CDR3 reads CASSSPTGGNYGYTF. Written as DNA, the CDR3 is TGTGCCAGCAGTTCCCCGACAGGGGGCAACTATGGCTACACCTTC.

V and J are TRBV3-1 (or the pseudogene TRBV3-2) and TRBJ2-5; 9 nucleotides line up with TRBD1. Germline assignment: CDR1 LGHDT and CDR2 YNNKEL (reference sequence). The CDR3 consists of 18 residues. Trimming removed 4 bases from V and 3 bases from J; junction bases left unmatched: 15. CDR3 sequence reads: CASSLSDRDRVLEETQYF. The CDR3 nucleotides read TGTGCCAGCAGCCTATCCGACCGGGACAGGGTCCTTGAAGAGACCCAGTACTTC.

The rearrangement uses TRBV30 and TRBJ2-7; no reliable D call. The V end lost 5 bases, the J end lost 4 bases, and 12 bases lay between the germline ends. From germline, CDR1 is GTSNPN and CDR2 SVGIG (reference sequence). The CDR3 is 12 amino acids. CDR3 protein: CAWAPAIYEQYF. CDR3 in DNA: TGTGCCTGGGCTCCCGCTATATACGAGCAGTACTTC.

The V call is TRBV27, the J call TRBJ1-4; 8 bases fit TRBD1. This CDR3 region has 14 residues. CDR1 and CDR2 (germline): MNHEY, SMNVEV (reference sequence). J gave up 8 bases and V 6 bases, and 8 bases lay outside the gene matches. This chain's CDR3 is CASSDQGAGEKLFF. The CDR3 nucleotides are TGTGCCAGCAGCGACCAGGGGGCGGGAGAAAAACTGTTTTTT.

This clone was seen only once. J is TRBJ2-1 and V is TRBV29-1; 8 positions agree with TRBD1. V was pared by 3 bases and J by 0 bases, with 7 bases of the junction left unmatched. The CDR3 totals 16 residues. Germline loops: CDR1 SQVTM, CDR2 ANQGSEA. This chain's CDR3 is CSVEARQGSSYNEQFF. DNA for the CDR3: TGCAGCGTTGAGGCCCGACAGGGGAGCTCCTACAATGAGCAGTTCTTC.

This chain connects TRBV6-5 to TRBJ2-1; 7 bases are shared with TRBD1. The CDR3 extends over 15 amino acids. V shed 5 bases, J shed 3 bases, and the junction held 7 bases outside the gene matches. CDR1 and CDR2 from the germline V gene are MNHEY and SVGAGI. The CDR3: CASSSTGAGYNEQFF. The DNA for the CDR3 is TGTGCCAGCAGTAGTACAGGGGCGGGCTACAATGAGCAGTTCTTC.

This chain links TRBV5-6 with TRBJ1-2, with D perhaps matching TRBD1 (5 bases). V lost 9 bases and J lost 2, with 8 bases in between. Germline V gene data show CDR1 as SGHDT and CDR2 as YYEEEE. CDR3 length: 11 residues. The CDR3 DNA reads as TGTGCCACTTCAGGGAACTATGGCTACACCTTC. Translation: CATSGNYGYTF.

The V gene is TRBV11-2, the J gene TRBJ2-3; TRBD1 or TRBD2 may be the D gene (6 bases each). Germline CDR1 SGHAT, CDR2 FQNNGV. V was trimmed by 6 bases and J by 0 bases, leaving 19 bases between them. The CDR3 is 17 amino acids. The CDR3 spells CASSSGASTTSTDTQYF. CDR3 DNA: TGTGCCAGCAGTTCGGGGGCTAGCACGACTAGCACAGATACGCAGTATTTT.

This chain links TRBV11-3 with TRBJ1-4; D possibly corresponds to TRBD1 (5 bases). The CDR3 is 16 amino acids. V was clipped by 6 bases and J by 8 bases, with 22 bases between them. Germline V lookup: CDR1 SGHNT, CDR2 YENEEA. The CDR3 loop is CASSREPGRMGEKLFF. The CDR3 DNA reads TGTGCCAGCAGTCGAGAGCCAGGGAGGATGGGGGAAAAACTGTTTTTT.

The chain has TRBV11-2 and TRBJ2-7; D gene ambiguous. This CDR3 has 15 amino acids. Trimming pared 0 bases from V and 1 base from J, leaving 10 bases between. Germline values: CDR1 SGHAT, CDR2 FQNNGV. The CDR3 sequence: CASSLDGVLSYEQYF. CDR3 nucleotides: TGTGCCAGCAGCTTAGATGGGGTACTGTCCTACGAGCAGTACTTC. Full variable domain (remainder filled in from reference TRBV11-2 and TRBJ2-7): EAGVAQSPRYKIIEKRQSVAFWCNPISGHATLYWYQQILGQGPKLLIQFQNNGVVDDSQLPKDRFSAERLKGVDSTLKIQPAKLEDSAVYLCASSLDGVLSYEQYFGPGTRLTVT.

CDR3: CASSMAKRRGNTIYF. CDR3 DNA sequence: TGTGCCAGTAGTATGGCGAAGAGACGGGGAAACACCATATATTTT. This sequence joins TRBV19 and TRBJ1-3, with no clear D. The CDR3 covers 15 residues. Trimming took 3 bases from V and 4 from J, leaving 13 bases between them. Germline V CDR1 and CDR2: LNHDA, SQIVND (reference sequence).

The V gene is TRBV9, the J gene TRBJ2-7; D might be TRBD2 (6 bases). Trimming left V 4 bases short and J 6 bases short, with 23 bases between. The CDR3 consists of 16 residues. In germline, CDR1 is SGDLS, CDR2 YYNGEE. The CDR3 loop is CASSPLGGPPAVEQYF. The CDR3, as DNA: TGTGCCAGCAGCCCACTGGGGGGACCCCCCGCCGTCGAGCAGTACTTC.

A single count supports this clone. This chain joins TRBV7-2 and TRBJ2-7; a weak D match, TRBD2 (6 bases). CDR3 length equals 16 residues. Trimming removed 0 bases from V and 2 bases from J, with 14 bases in between. Germline-derived CDR1 and CDR2 are SGHTA and FQGNSA. CDR3 DNA: TGTGCCAGCAGCTTAGCGCCTAACGCGGGAACCTACGAGCAGTACTTC. It yields the protein CASSLAPNAGTYEQYF.

The chain employs TRBV2 and TRBJ2-1; 8 positions agree with TRBD2. Germline CDR1 is SNHLY and CDR2 is FYNNEI. There are 13 residues in the CDR3. The J segment lost 7 bases and the V segment lost 7 bases, leaving 6 bases of the junction unmatched. Here the CDR3 reads CASMKRERNEQFF. The CDR3 coding sequence is TGTGCCAGCATGAAGCGGGAGCGGAATGAGCAGTTCTTC.

This clone occurred once. The chain carries TRBV19 and TRBJ1-2; D is uncertain. Trimming took 2 bases from V and 5 from J, leaving 9 bases between them. This CDR3 has 13 amino acids. The germline V gene encodes CDR1 LNHDA and CDR2 SQIVND (reference sequence). The CDR3 loop reads CASSIRAGYGYTF. CDR3 DNA: TGTGCCAGTAGTATACGGGCAGGTTATGGCTACACCTTC.

This rearrangement joins TRBV5-1 to TRBJ2-2, with a weak D call TRBD2 (6 bases). In germline, CDR1 is SGHRS, CDR2 YFSETQ. Trimming cost V 0 bases and J 5 bases, with 11 bases left between them. The CDR3 covers 15 residues. CDR3 loop: CASSLVGGGTGELFF. CDR3 nucleotides: TGCGCCAGCAGCTTGGTTGGGGGAGGTACCGGGGAGCTGTTTTTT. The full variable domain, in which reference TRBV5-1 and TRBJ2-2 provide the parts outside the CDR3, is KAGVTQTPRYLIKTRGQQVTLSCSPISGHRSVSWYQQTPGQGLQFLFEYFSETQRNKGNFPGRFSGRQFSNSRSEMNVSTLELGDSALYLCASSLVGGGTGELFFGEGSRLTVL.

This chain links TRBV11-2 with TRBJ1-5; maybe TRBD1 (5 bases). CDR3 size: 14 residues. CDR1 is SGHAT, CDR2 FQNNGV, per germline. The V and J ends lost 3 bases and 9 bases respectively, with 15 bases between them. The CDR3, as DNA: TGTGCCAGCAGCTTGCGGGACGGGTTAGGGCCCCAGCATTTT. It yields the protein CASSLRDGLGPQHF.

This chain links TRBV18 with TRBJ1-6; 9 bases line up with TRBD1. Germline CDR1 KGHSH, CDR2 LQKENI. J lost 9 bases, V lost 1 base, and 4 bases had no gene match. The CDR3 has 15 amino acids. CDR3 nucleotides: TGTGCCAGCTCACCACTGACAGGGGGGGTTTCACCCCTCCACTTT. This gives the protein CASSPLTGGVSPLHF. Full variable domain (outside the CDR3, taken from reference TRBV18 and TRBJ1-6): NAGVMQNPRHLVRRRGQEARLRCSPMKGHSHVYWYRQLPEEGLKFMVYLQKENIIDESGMPKERFSAEFPKEGPSILRIQQVVRGDSAAYFCASSPLTGGVSPLHFGNGTRLTVT.

The V gene is TRBV6-2 or TRBV6-3, the J gene TRBJ2-3; either TRBD1 or TRBD2 may supply D (5 bases each). The CDR3 totals 16 residues. Germline CDR1 reads MNHEY; CDR2 reads SVGEGT. V gave up 1 base and J gave up 2 bases, with 13 bases separating them. The CDR3 loop reads CASSYWLAGPTDTQYF. DNA for the CDR3: TGTGCCAGCAGTTACTGGCTAGCAGGGCCCACAGATACGCAGTATTTT.

This clone was seen ten or more times. The V gene is TRBV14, the J gene TRBJ1-1; D gene ambiguous. Germline V gives CDR1 SGHDN, CDR2 FVKESK. V lost 1 base to trimming and J lost 11 bases, with 17 bases between them. The CDR3 length is 14 residues. The CDR3 nucleotides read TGTGCCAGCAGCCAAGCGACTATCTCGGGTACGGCTTTCTTT. It codes for CASSQATISGTAFF.

The V and J genes are TRBV2 and TRBJ1-5; D remains unclear. The CDR3 sequence is 12 residues long. Germline lookup yields CDR1 SNHLY and CDR2 FYNNEI. V was clipped by 7 bases and J by 0 bases, with 4 bases between them. The CDR3 DNA is TGTGCCAGCAAATATAGCAATCAGCCCCAGCATTTT. Its protein is CASKYSNQPQHF.

The count of this clone is one. V usage is TRBV2 and J usage is TRBJ1-3; TRBD1 might be the D (6 bases). The V and J ends lost 4 bases and 3 bases respectively, with 19 bases between them. Germline loops: CDR1 SNHLY, CDR2 FYNNEI. CDR3 length equals 17 residues. CDR3 loop: CASSGLRAGASGNTIYF. CDR3 coding DNA: TGTGCCAGCAGTGGGCTCCGAGCGGGGGCTAGTGGAAACACCATATATTTT. Full variable domain (missing parts from reference TRBV2 and TRBJ1-3): EPEVTQTPSHQVTQMGQEVILRCVPISNHLYFYWYRQILGQKVEFLVSFYNNEISEKSEIFDDQFSVERPDGSNFTLKIRSTKLEDSAMYFCASSGLRAGASGNTIYFGEGSWLTVV.

The J gene is TRBJ2-5, the V gene TRBV6-2 or TRBV6-3; D possibly uses TRBD1 or TRBD2 (5 bases each). The V and J ends lost 0 bases and 3 bases respectively, with 14 bases between them. In germline, CDR1 is MNHEY, CDR2 SVGEGT. This CDR3 spans 16 amino acids. CDR3 amino acids: CASSYSALGREETQYF. The CDR3 DNA sequence: TGTGCCAGCAGTTACTCGGCGTTGGGACGGGAAGAGACCCAGTACTTC.

The chain links TRBV12-3 or TRBV12-4 to TRBJ1-1; maybe TRBD1 (5 bases). Between the trimmed V and J ends, which lost 7 bases and 1 base, there was a span of 10 bases. The CDR3 has 13 residues. The CDR3: CASTWGTNTEAFF. CDR3 DNA: TGTGCCAGCACCTGGGGGACGAACACTGAAGCTTTCTTT.

The CDR3 sequence: CASSWGLAGGLRWSDTQYF. For the CDR3, the DNA is TGTGCCAGCAGCTGGGGACTAGCGGGGGGGCTAAGGTGGTCAGATACGCAGTATTTT. The chain employs TRBV5-4 and TRBJ2-3; 16 bases are shared with TRBD2. The germline V gene has CDR1 SGHNT and CDR2 YYREEE (reference sequence). With 3 bases clipped from V and 4 bases from J, the junction kept 11 bases outside the gene matches. The CDR3 has 19 amino acids.

This clone showed up just once. The CDR3 DNA reads TGTGCCAGCAGCTCCTGGCGTACTAGCGGGGTGCCCCCTGAGCAGTACTTC. This encodes CASSSWRTSGVPPEQYF. The chain recombines TRBV5-6 with TRBJ2-7; 10 nucleotides align to TRBD2. Germline V gene lookup returns CDR1 SGHDT and CDR2 YYEEEE. The V gene end was trimmed by 3 bases and the J gene end by 7 bases; junction bases not matched to a gene: 16. This CDR3 is 17 amino acids long.